This is a list of T cell receptor beta chains from one sample in a study of blood T cell repertoires in COVID-19. TCRdb's table, derived via immunoSEQ multiplex PCR, lists solely in-frame clones and lacks some. Among some 210,000 clones listed, 80% to 95% were seen once. Sequencing was performed on peripheral blood. The origin of the receptors is a man in his sixties with COVID-19, enrolled during active disease. CDR3s include the opening cysteine and the closing phenylalanine or tryptophan. A D gene is named only where the DNA matches it firmly. Expanded clones are given a class, and other clones once, few, many or no size at all.

TRBV6-5,NA,TRBJ2-1,NA,15,TGTGCCAGCAGTTACGGCAGGGGATCCTACAATGAGCAGTTCTTC,CASSYGRGSYNEQFF
TRBV19,NA,TRBJ2-2,TRBD1,13,TGTGCCAGCGGACAGGTCGAGGCCGGGGAGCTGTTTTTT,CASGQVEAGELFF
TRBV7-9,few,TRBJ1-1,NA,14,TGTGCCAGCAGCTTAGCGTCAGGCAGCACTGAAGCTTTCTTT,CASSLASGSTEAFF
TRBV15,NA,TRBJ2-3,TRBD2,14,TGTGCCACCAGCAGAGGACTAGCGGGGGATACGCAGTATTTT,CATSRGLAGDTQYF
TRBV2,NA,TRBJ1-1,TRBD1,15,TGTGCCAGCACCTCGCAACAGGGGACGAACACTGAAGCTTTCTTT,CASTSQQGTNTEAFF
TRBV29-1,NA,TRBJ1-1,NA,13,TGCAGCGTTTGGGCCGGGGGGGCCACTGAAGCTTTCTTT,CSVWAGGATEAFF
TRBV6-6,NA,TRBJ1-5,NA,13,TGTGCCAGCAGTTACTCGGAAGGGGTGGTGGCGCATTTT,CASSYSEGVVAHF
TRBV28,NA,TRBJ2-3,TRBD2,17,TGTGCCAGCAGTTTAGGGACTAGCGGGAGGGCCGGAGATACGCAGTATTTT,CASSLGTSGRAGDTQYF
TRBV12-3/TRBV12-4,few,TRBJ1-2,NA,12,TGTGCCAGCAGTTTAATTGGGAGAGGCTACACCTTC,CASSLIGRGYTF
TRBV3-1/TRBV3-2,NA,TRBJ2-7,NA,15,TGTGCCAGCAGCCAAGGCGGGGCAGGGCCCTACGAGCAGTACTTC,CASSQGGAGPYEQYF
TRBV7-2,NA,TRBJ1-6,NA,17,TGTGCCAGCAGCTCTCCGGACACCGGATCCTATAATTCACCCCTCCACTTT,CASSSPDTGSYNSPLHF
TRBV12-5,NA,TRBJ1-6,NA,11,TGTGCTAGTGGTTTAACAGGGCCCCTCCACTTT,CASGLTGPLHF
TRBV5-1,NA,TRBJ1-1,NA,14,TGCGCCAGCAGCCAATTGACAGGGAACACTGAAGCTTTCTTT,CASSQLTGNTEAFF